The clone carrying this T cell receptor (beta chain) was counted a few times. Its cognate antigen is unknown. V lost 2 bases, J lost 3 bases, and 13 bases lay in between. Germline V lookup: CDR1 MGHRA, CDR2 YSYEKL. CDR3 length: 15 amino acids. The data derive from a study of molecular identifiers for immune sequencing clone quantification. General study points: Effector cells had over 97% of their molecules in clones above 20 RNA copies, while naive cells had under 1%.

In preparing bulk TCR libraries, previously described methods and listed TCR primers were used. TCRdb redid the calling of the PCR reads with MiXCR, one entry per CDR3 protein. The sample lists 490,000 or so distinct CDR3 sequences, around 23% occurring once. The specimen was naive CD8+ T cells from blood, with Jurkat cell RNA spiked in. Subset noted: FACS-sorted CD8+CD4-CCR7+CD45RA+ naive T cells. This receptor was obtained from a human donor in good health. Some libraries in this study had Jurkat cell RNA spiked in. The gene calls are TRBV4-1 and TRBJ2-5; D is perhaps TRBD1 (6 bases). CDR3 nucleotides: TGCGCCAGCAGCCAAAGGACAGTTGGGGAAGAGACCCAGTACTTC. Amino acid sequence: CASSQRTVGEETQYF.